Listed below are T cell receptor beta chains from one sample, sequenced in a study of siplizumab effects on memory and regulatory T cells. Produced via immunoSEQ multiplex PCR; TCRdb's table is partial and in-frame only. The table has 98,000 or so clones, over 90% seen once. What was sequenced was Tregs sorted from blood. These receptors were taken from a human donor in good health. CDR3s include the opening cysteine and the closing phenylalanine or tryptophan. The D gene is left open where the match is weak. Rows give clone size only sometimes, using once, few, many, or a class for an expanded clone.

D,V,J,size,CDR3,DNA
NA,TRBV29-1,TRBJ2-2,NA,CSVLPRSDTGELFF,TGCAGCGTTTTGCCCAGGTCGGACACCGGGGAGCTGTTTTTT
TRBD1,TRBV30,TRBJ1-5,NA,CAWGPGTGVSQPQHF,TGTGCCTGGGGACCCGGGACAGGGGTTTCCCAGCCCCAGCATTTT
NA,TRBV5-1,TRBJ2-3,NA,CASTHTHRDTDTQYF,TGCGCCAGCACTCATACCCATAGGGACACAGATACGCAGTATTTT
TRBD2,TRBV4-2,TRBJ2-4,NA,CASSQASGRAKNIQYF,TGTGCCAGCAGCCAAGCTAGCGGGAGAGCCAAAAACATTCAGTACTTC
NA,TRBV9,TRBJ2-2,NA,CASSVEGQRTGELFF,TGTGCCAGCAGCGTAGAGGGACAACGCACCGGGGAGCTGTTTTTT
NA,TRBV7-9,TRBJ2-5,NA,CASSSSGVLKTQYF,TGTGCCAGCAGTTCCTCGGGAGTTTTGAAGACCCAGTACTTC
NA,TRBV7-6,TRBJ2-1,NA,CASSLDRAGSYNEQFF,TGTGCCAGCAGCTTAGACCGGGCGGGCTCCTACAATGAGCAGTTCTTC
TRBD2,TRBV11-2,TRBJ2-7,NA,CASSLGSSSAGVYEQYF,TGTGCCAGCAGCTTGGGATCTTCGTCAGCGGGAGTCTACGAGCAGTACTTC
TRBD1,TRBV6-1,TRBJ2-7,once,CASRDRVNYEQYF,TGTGCCAGCCGTGACAGGGTAAACTACGAGCAGTACTTC
TRBD1,TRBV19,TRBJ2-5,NA,CASSPRQGAETQYF,TGTGCCAGTAGTCCCCGACAGGGGGCGGAGACCCAGTACTTC
NA,TRBV18,TRBJ2-3,once,CASSRDWGDTQYF,TGTGCCAGCTCACGGGACTGGGGGGATACGCAGTATTTT
NA,TRBV19,TRBJ2-3,NA,CASSIRTGADTQYF,TGTGCCAGTAGTATTAGGACTGGCGCTGATACGCAGTATTTT
NA,TRBV5-3,TRBJ1-5,NA,CARSNDTSNQPQHF,TGTGCCAGAAGCAATGACACCAGCAATCAGCCCCAGCATTTT
NA,TRBV4-2,TRBJ2-3,NA,CASSQDQGMRGTDTQYF,TGTGCCAGCAGCCAAGATCAAGGTATGAGAGGCACAGATACGCAGTATTTT
NA,TRBV2,TRBJ1-1,NA,CASSEERLMNTEAFF,TGTGCCAGCAGTGAAGAGCGTCTGATGAACACTGAAGCTTTCTTT
NA,TRBV19,TRBJ1-2,NA,CASSINLLEYGYTF,TGTGCCAGTAGTATCAACCTCCTGGAGTATGGCTACACCTTC
TRBD1,TRBV20-1,TRBJ1-1,few,CMGDRVDEAFF,TGCATGGGGGACAGGGTTGATGAAGCTTTCTTT
NA,TRBV2,TRBJ2-7,NA,CASIVVYEQYF,TGTGCCAGCATCGTCGTCTACGAGCAGTACTTC
NA,TRBV7-7,TRBJ2-2,NA,CASSQGGRTGELFF,TGTGCTAGCAGCCAAGGAGGCCGCACCGGGGAGCTGTTTTTT
TRBD2,TRBV19,TRBJ2-7,NA,CASSIERGSYEQYF,TGTGCCAGTAGTATAGAACGCGGGAGCTACGAGCAGTACTTC
NA,TRBV2,TRBJ1-2,once,CASSVVQPGNGYTF,TGTGCCAGCAGTGTAGTACAGCCCGGGAATGGCTACACCTTC